This is a list of T cell receptor beta chains from one sample in a study of beta chain features in type 1 diabetes. Produced via immunoSEQ multiplex PCR; TCRdb's table is partial and in-frame only. Here the sample spans 310,000 or so clones, 15% being singletons. Sequencing input: naive CD4+ T cells from blood. The receptors originated from a man in his late teens or twenties with type 1 diabetes. Both conserved end residues are part of each CDR3. D genes are given only for firm matches. Rows give clone size only sometimes, using once, few, many, or a class for an expanded clone.

>TRBV6-1|-|TRBJ2-5|once
TGTGCCAGCACCCGAAACGCAGGGTGGGAGACCCAGTACTTC
CASTRNAGWETQYF
>TRBV7-8|TRBD1|TRBJ1-5|few
TGTGCCAGCAGCTTAGGGGGGACAGTATATAGCAATCAGCCCCAGCATTTT
CASSLGGTVYSNQPQHF
>TRBV7-2|TRBD2|TRBJ2-7|few
TGTGCCAGCAGCTTAGAGGGGGGGCTAGCGGGGGCCGGGTACTTC
CASSLEGGLAGAGYF
>TRBV2|-|TRBJ1-6|few
TGTGCCAGCAGTCCACAGGAGAATTCACCCCTCCACTTT
CASSPQENSPLHF
>TRBV7-2|-|TRBJ1-6|-
TGTGCCAGCAGCTTAGCGATGCAGGGGCTAGATAATTCACCCCTCCACTTT
CASSLAMQGLDNSPLHF
>TRBV4-3|-|TRBJ2-1|few
TGCGCCAGCAGCCAAGCAAGGCGAGGTGAGCAGTTCTTC
CASSQARRGEQFF
>TRBV28|TRBD2|TRBJ2-7|-
TGTGCCAGCAGTTCCGGGACTAGCGGCCGAGTGAGCTCCTACGAGCAGTACTTC
CASSSGTSGRVSSYEQYF
>TRBV28|TRBD1|TRBJ1-2|once
TGTGCCATAAACCGATCAGGGGGCCCTTACTATGGCTACACCTTC
CAINRSGGPYYGYTF
>TRBV30|TRBD2|TRBJ2-1|-
TGTGCCTGGGGTAGCGGGAGGAAATCCTACAATGAGCAGTTCTTC
CAWGSGRKSYNEQFF
>TRBV20-1|-|TRBJ2-3|-
TGCAGTGCCCCCCGGGCAGATACGCAGTATTTT
CSAPRADTQYF
>TRBV5-4|-|TRBJ1-5|few
TGTGCCAGCAGCCGAGCGGGGGGCAATCAGCCCCAGCATTTT
CASSRAGGNQPQHF
>TRBV2|-|TRBJ2-7|few
TGTGCCAGCAGGAGCGCCTGGGGTCAGGGCGAGCAGTACTTC
CASRSAWGQGEQYF
>TRBV7-9|TRBD2|TRBJ2-7|few
TGTGCCAGCAGCTCCCTTGGGTTAGCGGGGTCCTACGAGCAGTACTTC
CASSSLGLAGSYEQYF
>TRBV10-1|-|TRBJ2-7|few
TGCGCCAGCAGTGAAACAGGGAAGGGGTACGAGCAGTACTTC
CASSETGKGYEQYF
>TRBV7-9|-|TRBJ2-1|few
TGTGCCAGCAGCTTAGGCTTCCTAGCCTCCAATGAGCAGTTCTTC
CASSLGFLASNEQFF
>TRBV2|TRBD2|TRBJ2-3|few
TGTGCCAGCTTTGGACTAGCGAAAGATACGCAGTATTTT
CASFGLAKDTQYF
>TRBV7-9|TRBD2|TRBJ2-3|-
TGTGCCAGCAGCTTAGTCCCTAGCGGTACTAGCACAGATACGCAGTATTTT
CASSLVPSGTSTDTQYF
>TRBV7-2|-|TRBJ1-2|-
TGTGCCAGCAGCCCCCGGAAGGCGGGGGCGGACTATGGCTACACCTTC
CASSPRKAGADYGYTF
>TRBV10-1|-|TRBJ2-7|-
TGCGCCAGCAGTGACTACTCGACCTACGAGCAGTACTTC
CASSDYSTYEQYF
>TRBV2|TRBD1|TRBJ1-2|-
TGTGCCACCGAACAGGACAGGGGTGTCAGCTATGGCTACACCTTC
CATEQDRGVSYGYTF
>TRBV4-3|TRBD2|TRBJ2-3|few
TGCGCCAGCAGCCAAGTCAAGCAGCGGGATTCAAACACAGATACGCAGTATTTT
CASSQVKQRDSNTDTQYF
>TRBV5-1|TRBD2|TRBJ2-3|few
TGCGCCAGTTCCGAGATGTCTAGCGGGAGCACAGATACGCAGTATTTT
CASSEMSSGSTDTQYF
>TRBV9|TRBD2|TRBJ2-1|-
TGTGCCAGCAGCCCCAAGGCGGGGACTAGCGACAATGAGCAGTTCTTC
CASSPKAGTSDNEQFF
>TRBV15|TRBD1|TRBJ2-7|few
TGTGCCACCAGCCGGGACAGGGGCCCCTACGAGCAGTACTTC
CATSRDRGPYEQYF